This T cell receptor beta chain comes out of a study of T cell responses to AZD1222 COVID-19 vaccine (dated by TCRdb to the early 2020s). Regarding the study in general: Because spike-specific TCR depth and breadth did not differ between the two schedules, AZD1222 recipients who got a second dose at roughly 4 weeks were pooled with those who got a second dose at roughly 12 weeks. A total of 230 to 250 trial participants underwent TCR sequencing, of whom 207 received two doses of AZD1222 and around 26 received two doses of the MenACWY control vaccine. Trial participants were enrolled by age into 18-55, 56-69 and 70-plus year subgroups, with approximately 160, 26 and 62 TCR-sequenced participants respectively.

As for this clone: Its antigen has not been determined. No much larger clone is present one base from it, and per-base qualities are unavailable.

The CDR3 regions of human TCRbeta chains were analyzed by immunosequencing. The paper's processing steps were these. Repertoire TCRs were checked for matches against a reference library of SARS-CoV-2-specific TCRs that had been generated using the MIRA antigen-specificity platform. Breadth was defined as the fraction of unique TCRs that were SARS-CoV-2-associated. Depth was defined as the fraction of total T cells that were SARS-CoV-2-associated. Using the MIRA data, each spike-specific TCR was assigned both to the spike region to which the TCR was reactive and to a CD4 or CD8 class. Log10-transformed breadth and depth values were compared by one-way ANOVA with Sidak's multiple comparisons tests. Entries here come from immuneACCESS through TCRdb and include only in-frame sequences with V and J called. Some clones fail to appear in such tables; in the studies checked, an unresolved V gene covers under half of the shortfall, and the cause of the remainder is unknown. V, J and clone size reflect that table, while D and trimming were determined from the DNA. Recorded for this sample are roughly 260,000 clones; more than 85% of them occurred a single time. The leading ten clones occupy around 0.57% of the sample.

This specimen's time point label, per the study, means: baseline before first vaccination. The vaccinee samples were drawn from two UK trials, COV001 and COV002, one of which was a single-blind randomized controlled phase 2/3 trial testing AZD1222 (ChAdOx1 nCoV-19) in healthy adults. Trial participant PBMC samples were collected at day 0 and day 28 after the second dose for TCRbeta chain sequencing. General conclusions and limits of the study: Most participants were white British and females outnumbered males, and the authors suggested that clonal diversity may have been underestimated. The 56-69-year group was small, and its depth increase did not reach significance, likely because of low power. CD4 TCRs associated with the vaccine covered the entire spike protein, and the dominant responses were in regions 160-218 and 743-854. Conclusions about previously exposed vaccinees are limited because only six or seven AZD1222 recipients were SARS-CoV-2 seropositive at baseline. Because no day 14 peak-response samples were available, the repertoires could be characterized only after the peak T cell response. A significant rise in spike-specific TCR breadth and depth was observed after two AZD1222 doses relative to day 0 and relative to MenACWY recipients. Nearly half of unique spike-specific TCRs reportedly recognized epitopes outside regions mutated in the B.1.351 and B.1.1.7 variants.

Sample: peripheral blood, taken on day 0 of AZD1222 vaccination. This sequence was found in an adult in good health.

The CDR3 reads as follows: CASSLGRGPYNEQFF. The DNA sequence reads TGTGCCAGCAGCCTAGGGCGGGGGCCTTACAATGAGCAGTTCTTC. The rearrangement joined TRBV7-8 to TRBJ2-1; 7 matching bases give a weak D call of TRBD2. CDR1 SGHVS and CDR2 FQNEAQ were looked up in the germline V gene. V lost 5 bases and J lost 4 bases; the stretch between them is 15 bases long. From the cysteine up to the phenylalanine, the CDR3 has a length of 15 residues. Here the CDR3 DNA is all that survives: 45 bases in frame from base 1.